The 30 T cell receptor beta chains listed next were all sequenced from one sample in a study of blood T cell repertoires in COVID-19 (dated by TCRdb to 2018 to 2020). The library relied on the immunoSEQ multiplex PCR assay. TCRdb provides this immuneACCESS table in a form limited to in-frame rearrangements. Some clones are lacking; in checked studies, under half of them reflect an unresolved V gene, and why the rest are absent is not known. In all, the sample holds a few hundred thousand clones, and roughly 81% of those were seen once. The ten largest account for approximately 6.6% of the sample. The sequenced material came from PBMCs or T cells enriched from blood (not recorded which). The source is a woman between 50 and 59 years old who had been exposed to COVID-19.

This CDR3 reads CASSLRVAGATTDTQYF. DNA for the CDR3: TGTGCCAGCAGCTTGAGGGTAGCGGGGGCCACCACAGATACGCAGTATTTT. This sequence joins TRBV5-4 and TRBJ2-3; 9 bases map to TRBD2. After removal of 1 base from V and 2 bases from J, the junction contained 8 bases not matched to a gene. The germline gives CDR1 SGHNT, CDR2 YYREEE (reference sequence). This CDR3 contains 17 residues.

V and J are TRBV28 and TRBJ1-1, with 10 bases fitting TRBD1. Per the germline V gene, CDR1 is MDHEN and CDR2 is SYDVKM. Trimming cost V 6 bases and J 1 base; bases outside gene matches: 8. There are 16 residues in the CDR3. The CDR3 loop is CASRPRQGASNTEAFF. The CDR3 DNA sequence: TGTGCCAGCAGGCCGCGACAGGGGGCGTCGAACACTGAAGCTTTCTTT.

The chain carries TRBV4-3 and TRBJ1-1, with D possibly TRBD1 on 6 matching bases. Germline CDR1 is LGHNA and CDR2 is YSLEER. Trimming removed 0 bases at V and 4 bases at J, with 12 bases between. The CDR3 is 15 amino acids. CDR3 nucleotide sequence: TGCGCCAGCAGCCAAGAGCTCCAGGGGCCCACTGAAGCTTTCTTT. This codes for CASSQELQGPTEAFF.

The rearrangement links TRBV3-1 (or the pseudogene TRBV3-2) to TRBJ2-5; 8 nucleotides line up with TRBD2. There are 15 residues in the CDR3. V shed 1 base and J 1 base; nucleotides not matched to a gene: 2. CDR1 and CDR2 from the germline V gene are LGHDT and YNNKEL (reference sequence). This CDR3 is CASSQAGGAQETQYF. CDR3 DNA: TGTGCCAGCAGCCAAGCCGGGGGGGCCCAAGAGACCCAGTACTTC.

The genes are TRBV4-1 and TRBJ1-4; 9 nucleotides align to TRBD1. V lost 4 bases, J lost 7 bases, and 4 bases stayed unmatched. The CDR3 extends over 14 amino acids. Germline V gene data show CDR1 as MGHRA and CDR2 as YSYEKL. The CDR3 region is CASSPGTGIEKLFF. Written as DNA, the CDR3 is TGCGCCAGCAGCCCAGGGACAGGGATTGAAAAACTGTTTTTT.

The chain combines TRBV4-1 with TRBJ1-1; unclear D gene. Trimming left V 0 bases short and J 8 bases short, with 13 bases between. The CDR3 loop spans 14 amino acids. Germline-derived CDR1 and CDR2 are MGHRA and YSYEKL. The CDR3 reads CASSQDKAVYEAFF. CDR3 DNA: TGCGCCAGCAGCCAAGATAAAGCGGTATACGAAGCTTTCTTT.

The gene calls are TRBV7-8 and TRBJ1-4, with unresolved D. The germline V gene has CDR1 SGHVS and CDR2 FQNEAQ. Trimming stripped 5 bases from V and 8 bases from J, with 18 bases between. This CDR3 has 15 residues. The CDR3 DNA is TGTGCCAGCAGCCTCGGGGAGGGTAGGGTGGAAAAACTGTTTTTT. Translation: CASSLGEGRVEKLFF.

In its sample, this clone was seen a few times. V is TRBV14 and J is TRBJ1-2; D is undetermined. Germline V gene data show CDR1 as SGHDN and CDR2 as FVKESK. This CDR3 contains 15 residues. V was pared by 4 bases and J by 6 bases, with 18 bases between. The DNA for the CDR3 is TGTGCCAGCAGCCCTCGTATTAGCCGTTTTGATGGCTACACCTTC. As protein: CASSPRISRFDGYTF.

The table lists this clone with a few counts. J is TRBJ1-1 and V is TRBV7-9; 8 nucleotides align to TRBD1. CDR3 size: 16 residues. Germline CDR1 is SEHNR and CDR2 is FQNEAQ (reference sequence). Trimming removed 5 bases from V and 4 bases from J; junction bases left unmatched: 12. The CDR3, as DNA: TGTGCCAGCAGCCTACCACCGGGACAGGCCAGCACTGAAGCTTTCTTT. Its protein product is CASSLPPGQASTEAFF. Looking up the rest from reference TRBV7-9 and TRBJ1-1 gives the full variable domain: DTGVSQNPRHKITKRGQNVTFRCDPISEHNRLYWYRQTLGQGPEFLTYFQNEAQLEKSRLLSDRFSAERPKGSFSTLEIQRTEQGDSAMYLCASSLPPGQASTEAFFGQGTRLTVV.

The V gene is TRBV2, the J gene TRBJ2-1, with 15 bases fitting TRBD2. The CDR3 covers 17 residues. Germline CDR1 is SNHLY and CDR2 is FYNNEI. V trimming: 4 bases; J trimming: 4 bases; junction bases outside the gene matches: 5. CDR3 sequence reads: CASSGTSGGAFYNEQFF. In nucleotides, the CDR3 is TGTGCCAGCAGTGGGACTAGCGGGGGGGCGTTTTACAATGAGCAGTTCTTC.

The CDR3 DNA follows: TGTGCCAGCAGCCAAGAATTGGCATCCACCTATGGCTACACCTTC. It encodes CASSQELASTYGYTF. The chain combines TRBV3-1 (or the pseudogene TRBV3-2) with TRBJ1-2; the D is unclear. Germline CDR1 is LGHDT and CDR2 is YNNKEL (reference sequence). This CDR3 spans 15 amino acids. Trimming pared 0 bases from V and 4 bases from J, leaving 12 bases between.

The V gene is TRBV10-3, the J gene TRBJ2-1; D call uncertain. V dropped 2 bases and J dropped 12 bases, with 11 bases sitting between them. This CDR3 is 12 amino acids long. Germline-derived CDR1 and CDR2 are ENHRY and SYGVKD. As DNA, the CDR3 is TGTGCCATCAGTGAGGAAGCTCACCTGCAGTTCTTC. Its protein is CAISEEAHLQFF.

For this clone: Other DNA sequences from this sample encode an identical CDR3 as well. The chain uses TRBV12-3 or TRBV12-4 and TRBJ1-2; D is undetermined. Trimming pared 7 bases from V and 4 bases from J, leaving 10 bases between. This CDR3 contains 12 residues. CDR3 bases: TGTGCCAGCACGAGGGAAGGCTATGGCTACACCTTC. It encodes CASTREGYGYTF.

The CDR3 sequence is CASSENSTVVYNQPQHF. The CDR3 DNA reads TGTGCCAGCAGTGAGAATTCGACAGTCGTCTACAATCAGCCCCAGCATTTT. V and J are TRBV25-1 and TRBJ1-5; D is possibly TRBD1 (5 bases). Trimming left V 3 bases short and J 3 bases short, with 18 bases between. Germline assignment: CDR1 MGHDK and CDR2 SYGVNS. CDR3 length: 17 amino acids.

The chain couples TRBV6-5 to TRBJ2-2, with no clear D. The V gene lost 11 bases and the J gene lost 6 bases, with 13 bases spanning the gap. In germline, CDR1 is MNHEY, CDR2 SVGAGI. This CDR3 is built from 12 residues. The CDR3 protein is CAEPFGAGELFF. The CDR3 nucleotides read TGTGCCGAACCGTTCGGTGCCGGGGAGCTGTTTTTT.

The rearrangement joins TRBV28 to TRBJ1-2, with 10 bases identical to TRBD1. V lost 5 bases and J lost 7; bases outside the gene matches: 10. Looked up from germline, CDR1 is MDHEN and CDR2 is SYDVKM. The CDR3 extends over 15 amino acids. CDR3 region: CASSPTGDRGGGYTF. The CDR3 bases are TGTGCCAGCAGTCCTACTGGGGACAGGGGTGGTGGCTACACCTTC.

The rearrangement uses TRBV2 and TRBJ2-7, with TRBD1 matching 7 bases. V was clipped by 3 bases and J by 6 bases; unmatched bases: 5. The CDR3 covers 13 residues. Per germline, CDR1 SNHLY and CDR2 FYNNEI. The CDR3 is CASSDRGRGEQYF. CDR3 DNA sequence: TGTGCCAGCAGTGATAGGGGGCGAGGCGAGCAGTACTTC. Full variable domain (outside the CDR3, taken from reference TRBV2 and TRBJ2-7): EPEVTQTPSHQVTQMGQEVILRCVPISNHLYFYWYRQILGQKVEFLVSFYNNEISEKSEIFDDQFSVERPDGSNFTLKIRSTKLEDSAMYFCASSDRGRGEQYFGPGTRLTVT.

The J gene is TRBJ2-7, the V gene TRBV5-1; D unclear. The germline CDR1 and CDR2 sequences are SGHRS and YFSETQ. The CDR3 totals 12 residues. The V end was cut by 4 bases, the J end by 2 bases, with 7 bases between. The CDR3 loop is CASSTGAYEQYF. DNA for the CDR3: TGCGCCAGCAGCACCGGTGCCTACGAGCAGTACTTC. The full variable domain, rest sourced from reference TRBV5-1 and TRBJ2-7, is KAGVTQTPRYLIKTRGQQVTLSCSPISGHRSVSWYQQTPGQGLQFLFEYFSETQRNKGNFPGRFSGRQFSNSRSEMNVSTLELGDSALYLCASSTGAYEQYFGPGTRLTVT.

The rearrangement links TRBV5-1 to TRBJ2-7; D possibly corresponds to TRBD2 (6 bases). This CDR3 is 14 amino acids long. Trimming took 4 bases from V and 2 from J, leaving 13 bases between them. Germline V gives CDR1 SGHRS, CDR2 YFSETQ. The CDR3 reads CASSPGGLTYEQYF. As DNA, the CDR3 is TGCGCCAGCAGCCCCGGGGGATTGACCTACGAGCAGTACTTC.

The chain has TRBV28 and TRBJ1-1; D not certain. The CDR3 consists of 12 residues. Germline-derived CDR1 and CDR2 are MDHEN and SYDVKM. The V and J ends lost 6 bases and 4 bases respectively, with 9 bases between them. The CDR3 reads CASSRGSTEAFF. CDR3 sequence (DNA): TGTGCCAGCAGCCGAGGGAGCACTGAAGCTTTCTTT.

The sample holds one count of this clone. This chain links TRBV11-2 with TRBJ1-2, with D hard to call. Germline CDR1 and CDR2: SGHAT and FQNNGV. The CDR3 has 15 residues. Trimming shortened V by 5 bases and J by 6 bases, and 19 bases separated the two germline ends. This CDR3 is CASSGLGQPNHGYTF. The CDR3, as DNA: TGTGCCAGCAGCGGACTTGGGCAGCCAAACCATGGCTACACCTTC.

This rearrangement joins TRBV21-1 to TRBJ2-1; the D segment call TRBD1 is taken from the table without a DNA check. TRBV21-1 is recorded as a pseudogene. The CDR3 spans 18 residues. CDR3 residues: CASSKHCATGNSYNEQFF. The DNA for the CDR3 is TGTGCCAGCAGCAAACATTGCGCGACAGGGAACTCCTACAATGAGCAGTTCTTC.

The chain couples TRBV15 to TRBJ1-5, with a possible D match to TRBD1 (6 bases). The CDR3 totals 15 residues. Germline V CDR1 and CDR2: LNHNV, YYDKDF (reference sequence). V dropped 3 bases and J dropped 5 bases, with 14 bases sitting between them. CDR3 amino acids: CATSSDRTRDQPQHF. The CDR3 bases are TGTGCCACCAGCAGCGACAGGACAAGGGATCAGCCCCAGCATTTT.

In its sample, this clone was seen once. This sequence joins TRBV6-1 and TRBJ2-7, with TRBD1 matching over 7 bases. Unmatched junction bases numbered 4, after V lost 2 bases and J lost 3 bases. The CDR3 has 14 residues. CDR1 and CDR2 from the germline V gene are MNHNS and SASEGT. CDR3 region: CASSETDRVYEQYF. The DNA of the CDR3 is TGTGCCAGCAGTGAAACCGACAGGGTCTACGAGCAGTACTTC.

The V and J genes are TRBV9 and TRBJ2-7, with D perhaps matching TRBD1 (5 bases). V lost 4 bases, J lost 7 bases, and 15 bases lay in between. The CDR3 contains 13 residues. Germline CDR1 SGDLS, CDR2 YYNGEE. The CDR3 is CASSPRGRGEQYF. In nucleotides, the CDR3 is TGTGCCAGCAGCCCGCGAGGTAGGGGAGAGCAGTACTTC.

The chain combines TRBV9 with TRBJ1-1; D unresolved. The length of the CDR3 is 15 residues. Germline assignment: CDR1 SGDLS and CDR2 YYNGEE. V dropped 1 base and J dropped 4 bases, with 14 bases sitting between them. CDR3 sequence reads: CASSVTPGSSTEAFF. CDR3 coding DNA: TGTGCCAGCAGCGTAACTCCGGGATCCTCCACTGAAGCTTTCTTT. Complete variable domain (other parts from reference TRBV9 and TRBJ1-1): DSGVTQTPKHLITATGQRVTLRCSPRSGDLSVYWYQQSLDQGLQFLIQYYNGEERAKGNILERFSAQQFPDLHSELNLSSLELGDSALYFCASSVTPGSSTEAFFGQGTRLTVV.

This clone has more than one count but fewer than ten. DNA of the CDR3: TGCGCCAGCAGTGCACCCGGGGGGACAGGGATCACCGGGGAGCTGTTTTTT. This codes for CASSAPGGTGITGELFF. The chain employs TRBV10-2 and TRBJ2-2; 9 bases fit TRBD1. The CDR3 totals 17 residues. Per germline, CDR1 WSHSY and CDR2 SAAADI. The V segment lost 4 bases and the J segment 4 bases; nucleotides outside the gene matches: 10.

This chain joins TRBV5-4 and TRBJ1-2; no clear D gene. The CDR3 contains 15 residues. The V gene's germline CDR1 is SGHNT and CDR2 YYREEE (reference sequence). With 5 bases removed from V and 3 bases from J, the gap between germline ends came to 17 bases. CDR3 DNA: TGTGCCAGCAGTTCAGGAGGACTGGAATACTATGGCTACACCTTC. Translating it yields CASSSGGLEYYGYTF.

The chain recombines TRBV3-1 (or the pseudogene TRBV3-2) with TRBJ1-1, with D uncertain. The CDR3 is made up of 13 amino acids. Germline V gene sequence: CDR1 LGHDT, CDR2 YNNKEL (reference sequence). The V end lost 3 bases, the J end lost 6 bases, and 11 bases lay between the germline ends. CDR3: CASSHHTQPEAFF. The CDR3 nucleotides read TGTGCCAGCAGCCACCACACCCAACCTGAAGCTTTCTTT.

The chain uses TRBV4-1 and TRBJ1-1, with 7 bases lining up with TRBD1. Trimming at V came to 3 bases and at J to 4 bases, leaving 5 bases not matched to a gene. Germline lookup yields CDR1 MGHRA and CDR2 YSYEKL. The CDR3 totals 14 residues. Here the CDR3 DNA reads TGCGCCAGCAGCCAGAACAGGGGTTCCACTGAAGCTTTCTTT. It specifies CASSQNRGSTEAFF.